The 27 T cell receptor beta chains listed next were all sequenced from one sample in a study of control samples from healthy donors and cancer patients (dated by TCRdb to between 2020 and 2021). The receptor library was made with the immunoSEQ multiplex PCR assay. Drawn from immuneACCESS, this table holds only the in-frame rearrangements with V and J called that TCRdb kept. Clones are partly lost; checked studies trace under half to an unresolved V gene and leave the rest unexplained. Here the sample has about 160,000 clones; roughly 95% occur a single time. Approximately 1% of the sample rests with the top ten. The source material was blood. The receptors shown here come from a woman younger than 45 in good health.

The chain recombines TRBV6-1 with TRBJ1-1; D possibly corresponds to TRBD1 (5 bases). The germline V and J ends were trimmed by 5 bases and 3 bases, with 10 bases remaining between them. The CDR3 loop spans 13 amino acids. Germline V lookup: CDR1 MNHNS, CDR2 SASEGT. CDR3 nucleotide sequence: TGTGCCAGCAGTTCGGGACGCTACACTGAAGCTTTCTTT. Its translation: CASSSGRYTEAFF.

This clone was counted once. The rearrangement uses TRBV9 and TRBJ2-1; TRBD1 aligns across 8 bases. CDR1 is SGDLS, CDR2 YYNGEE, per germline. The V and J ends lost 1 base and 5 bases, in that order; junction bases with no gene match: 5. This CDR3 has 15 residues. CDR3 amino acids: CASSVTGGTNNEQFF. DNA of the CDR3: TGTGCCAGCAGCGTAACAGGGGGGACCAACAATGAGCAGTTCTTC.

The chain joins TRBV6-5 to TRBJ2-2, with TRBD2 matching 9 bases. CDR3 length: 15 amino acids. Germline assignment: CDR1 MNHEY and CDR2 SVGAGI. V gave up 2 bases and J gave up 9 bases; unmatched junction bases: 7. CDR3 amino acids: CASSYRIAGVRELFF. CDR3 DNA sequence: TGTGCCAGCAGTTACCGGATAGCGGGAGTCAGGGAGCTGTTTTTT.

The J gene is TRBJ1-1, the V gene TRBV27, with a tentative D call TRBD1 (5 bases). The CDR3 extends over 11 amino acids. V lost 10 bases, J lost 10 bases, and 16 bases lay in between. Germline V gives CDR1 MNHEY, CDR2 SMNVEV (reference sequence). CDR3 DNA sequence: TGTGCCAACCGACCCCGGGGCCCAGCTTTCTTT. Residues: CANRPRGPAFF.

The chain links TRBV14 to TRBJ2-7; 12 bases are shared with TRBD2. The V gene end was trimmed by 5 bases and the J gene end by 0 bases; junction bases not matched to a gene: 5. Germline lookup yields CDR1 SGHDN and CDR2 FVKESK. The CDR3 is made up of 16 amino acids. CDR3 bases: TGTGCCAGCAGCAAGACTAGCGGGAGATACTCCTACGAGCAGTACTTC. This codes for CASSKTSGRYSYEQYF.

The genes are TRBV5-6 and TRBJ1-3; D ambiguous. This CDR3 has 12 amino acids. V was clipped by 0 bases and J by 2 bases, with 0 bases between them. The V gene's germline CDR1 is SGHDT and CDR2 YYEEEE. The CDR3: CASSLAGNTIYF. The CDR3, as DNA: TGTGCCAGCAGCTTGGCTGGAAACACCATATATTTT.

The chain carries TRBV12-3 or TRBV12-4 and TRBJ2-7; no clear D. The CDR3 totals 13 residues. Trimming removed 6 bases from V and 7 bases from J, with 16 bases in between. CDR3 in amino acids: CASSLGSLWEQYF. For the CDR3, the DNA is TGTGCCAGCAGCTTGGGGTCTTTATGGGAGCAGTACTTC.

The genes are TRBV7-9 and TRBJ1-3, with no clear D. This CDR3 is 17 amino acids long. Trimming pared 3 bases from V and 3 bases from J, leaving 18 bases between. Germline V gene lookup returns CDR1 SEHNR and CDR2 FQNEAQ (reference sequence). CDR3 sequence: CASSFRFGEINGNTIYF. CDR3 DNA: TGTGCCAGCAGCTTTCGTTTCGGGGAGATAAATGGAAACACCATATATTTT.

This clone was picked up one time. This chain joins TRBV18 and TRBJ2-1; 12 bases line up with TRBD2. Germline V gene data show CDR1 as KGHSH and CDR2 as LQKENI. V shed 5 bases and J 1 base; nucleotides not matched to a gene: 6. The CDR3 is 17 amino acids. The CDR3 DNA reads TGTGCCAGCTCATACAACGGACTAGCGGGATCCTACAATGAGCAGTTCTTC. Translated: CASSYNGLAGSYNEQFF. Combining the CDR3 with reference TRBV18 and TRBJ2-1 gives the whole variable domain NAGVMQNPRHLVRRRGQEARLRCSPMKGHSHVYWYRQLPEEGLKFMVYLQKENIIDESGMPKERFSAEFPKEGPSILRIQQVVRGDSAAYFCASSYNGLAGSYNEQFFGPGTRLTVL.

The V call is TRBV19, the J call TRBJ2-7, with D possibly matching TRBD1 (6 bases). Trimming left V 5 bases short and J 0 bases short, with 14 bases between. The CDR3 length is 15 residues. The germline V gene encodes CDR1 LNHDA and CDR2 SQIVND (reference sequence). The CDR3 spells CASSFRDTSSYEQYF. The DNA for the CDR3 is TGTGCCAGTAGTTTCCGGGACACCTCCTCCTACGAGCAGTACTTC.

The chain is built from TRBV27 and TRBJ2-1, with TRBD2 identical over 13 bases. The CDR3 length is 15 residues. CDR1 and CDR2 (germline): MNHEY, SMNVEV (reference sequence). The V gene end was trimmed by 7 bases and the J gene end by 7 bases; junction bases not matched to a gene: 7. CDR3: CASNLGTSGMNEQFF. The CDR3 DNA is TGTGCCAGCAACCTCGGGACTAGCGGGATGAATGAGCAGTTCTTC.

The genes are TRBV14 and TRBJ1-4; D is undetermined. This CDR3 has 15 residues. V was cut by 3 bases and J by 4 bases, with 12 bases left in between. Germline CDR1 SGHDN, CDR2 FVKESK. CDR3 sequence reads: CASSQLHGNNEKLFF. As DNA, the CDR3 is TGTGCCAGCAGCCAGTTACACGGGAATAATGAAAAACTGTTTTTT.

A word on this clone: Germline and junction disagree at one end, which may indicate a read error. The chain couples TRBV6-1 to TRBJ2-2; 7 bases are a match to TRBD1. CDR3 length equals 17 residues. Germline V gene sequence: CDR1 MNHNS, CDR2 SASEGT. CDR3 in DNA: TGTGCCAGCACTGAAACTGCTAGGGGGCGGTACACCGGGGAGCTGTTTTTT. Residues: CASTETARGRYTGELFF.

V usage is TRBV18 and J usage is TRBJ2-7; D is tentatively TRBD1 or TRBD2 (6 bases each). This CDR3 is 13 amino acids long. CDR1 and CDR2 (germline): KGHSH, LQKENI. V was clipped by 3 bases and J by 5 bases, with 11 bases between them. CDR3 nucleotides: TGTGCCAGCTCACCTGGAGGGACAAACGAGCAGTACTTC. It translates to CASSPGGTNEQYF.

The CDR3 DNA reads as TGCGCCAGCAGCCAACGACCTGGGGTAGAGACCCAGTACTTC. Protein product: CASSQRPGVETQYF. The V gene is TRBV4-1, the J gene TRBJ2-5; D not resolved. The V end was cut by 2 bases, the J end by 4 bases, with 11 bases between. The CDR3 has 14 residues. Germline CDR1 is MGHRA and CDR2 is YSYEKL.

The chain combines TRBV2 with TRBJ2-7, with D unclear. The CDR3 is made up of 11 amino acids. Trimming cost V 4 bases and J 3 bases, with 4 bases left between them. Germline V gene lookup returns CDR1 SNHLY and CDR2 FYNNEI. The CDR3 sequence is CASSAYYEQYF. The CDR3 DNA follows: TGTGCCAGCAGTGCCTACTACGAGCAGTACTTC.

The chain employs TRBV9 and TRBJ2-7; 8 bases are shared with TRBD2. The J segment lost 4 bases and the V segment lost 4 bases, leaving 7 bases of the junction unmatched. The germline CDR1 and CDR2 sequences are SGDLS and YYNGEE. The length of the CDR3 is 14 residues. CDR3 nucleotide sequence: TGTGCCAGCAGCCCCGGGGGGGCGGGTTACGAGCAGTACTTC. Its translation: CASSPGGAGYEQYF.

The chain is built from TRBV19 and TRBJ1-5; D might be TRBD1 (5 bases). Per the germline V gene, CDR1 is LNHDA and CDR2 is SQIVND (reference sequence). V lost 5 bases and J 4 bases, leaving 15 bases between the germline ends. The CDR3 loop spans 15 amino acids. CDR3 bases: TGTGCCAGTAGTCCGCCGGGGCAGCTTAATCAGCCCCAGCATTTT. Amino acid sequence: CASSPPGQLNQPQHF.

The chain has TRBV12-3 or TRBV12-4 and TRBJ2-1, with D possibly TRBD1 on 6 matching bases. The CDR3 extends over 13 amino acids. V was shortened by 6 bases and J by 5 bases, with 11 bases between the two germline ends. CDR3 coding DNA: TGTGCCAGCAGCTGGGGGCAGAACAATGAGCAGTTCTTC. As protein: CASSWGQNNEQFF.

This chain joins TRBV6-1 and TRBJ2-6, with 10 positions matching TRBD1. This CDR3 contains 18 residues. The ends lost 2 bases at V and 0 bases at J; junction bases unmatched: 4. The germline gives CDR1 MNHNS, CDR2 SASEGT. In DNA, the CDR3 is TGTGCCAGCAGTGAATTGGGACAGGGGTTCTCTGGGGCCAACGTCCTGACTTTC. Translating it yields CASSELGQGFSGANVLTF.

The chain employs TRBV11-2 and TRBJ2-3; 7 bases agree with TRBD1. The CDR3 contains 14 residues. The V gene's germline CDR1 is SGHAT and CDR2 FQNNGV. V gave up 2 bases and J gave up 6 bases; unmatched junction bases: 5. CDR3 nucleotides: TGTGCCAGCAGCTTAAGTGGCAGGGGGGATACGCAGTATTTT. This codes for CASSLSGRGDTQYF.

The CDR3 DNA reads TGTGCCAGCAGTTTCGTTTTGGATGAGCAGTTCTTC. Translation: CASSFVLDEQFF. This chain joins TRBV28 and TRBJ2-1; D is uncertain. CDR1 and CDR2 (germline): MDHEN, SYDVKM. The V gene lost 3 bases and the J gene lost 8 bases, with 8 bases spanning the gap. The CDR3 contains 12 residues.

V gene TRBV11-2 combines with J gene TRBJ2-1; D remains ambiguous. Trimming took 2 bases from V and 1 from J, leaving 9 bases between them. CDR1 and CDR2 (germline): SGHAT, FQNNGV. The CDR3 has 15 residues. The CDR3 sequence is CASSLYGRSYNEQFF. CDR3 DNA sequence: TGTGCCAGCAGCTTATATGGTAGGTCCTACAATGAGCAGTTCTTC.

CDR3 nucleotide sequence: TGTGCCAGCAGCAAGACTAGCGGACTTAACAATGAGCAGTTCTTC. The encoded protein is CASSKTSGLNNEQFF. The rearrangement uses TRBV7-2 and TRBJ2-1; 9 bases fit TRBD2. The germline V gene encodes CDR1 SGHTA and CDR2 FQGNSA. This CDR3 is built from 15 residues. The trim removed 5 bases at V and 5 bases at J, leaving 7 bases unmatched.

The chain carries TRBV25-1 and TRBJ1-1; unclear D gene. The V and J ends lost 4 bases and 0 bases respectively, with 9 bases between them. The CDR3 sequence is 14 residues long. Germline loops: CDR1 MGHDK, CDR2 SYGVNS. CDR3: CASSGIGMNTEAFF. DNA for the CDR3: TGTGCCAGCAGTGGGATAGGGATGAACACTGAAGCTTTCTTT.

CDR3 sequence reads: CASSVESYDEQFF. The DNA for the CDR3 is TGTGCCAGCAGCGTAGAAAGTTACGATGAGCAGTTCTTC. The V and J genes are TRBV9 and TRBJ2-1; D not resolved. V lost 0 bases, J lost 8 bases, and 9 bases lay in between. The CDR3 has 13 amino acids. CDR1 and CDR2 from the germline V gene are SGDLS and YYNGEE.

The chain combines TRBV27 with TRBJ2-1, with 12 bases fitting TRBD2. Germline loops: CDR1 MNHEY, CDR2 SMNVEV (reference sequence). The CDR3 totals 16 residues. V shed 4 bases, J shed 5 bases, and the junction held 6 bases outside the gene matches. The CDR3 DNA reads as TGTGCCAGCAGTTGGGCTAGCGGGGGGGCGAACAATGAGCAGTTCTTC. This gives the protein CASSWASGGANNEQFF.